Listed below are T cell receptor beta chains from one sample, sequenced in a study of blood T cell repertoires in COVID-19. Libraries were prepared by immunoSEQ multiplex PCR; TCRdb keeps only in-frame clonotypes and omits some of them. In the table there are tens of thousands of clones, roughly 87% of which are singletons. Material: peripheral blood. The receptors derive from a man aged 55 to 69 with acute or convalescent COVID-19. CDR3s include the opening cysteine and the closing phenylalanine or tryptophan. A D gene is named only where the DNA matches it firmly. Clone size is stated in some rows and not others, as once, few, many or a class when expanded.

CASSMDWAGVHQPQHF	TGTGCCAGTAGTATGGACTGGGCAGGGGTACATCAGCCCCAGCATTTT	few	-	TRBV19	TRBJ1-5
CASSLLGQGEAGELFF	TGTGCCAGCAGCCTTCTGGGACAGGGAGAAGCCGGGGAGCTGTTTTTT	-	TRBD1	TRBV3-1/TRBV3-2	TRBJ2-2
CASSISQGQTGNTIYF	TGTGCCAGCAGCATCTCACAGGGGCAGACTGGAAACACCATATATTTT	-	TRBD1	TRBV5-4	TRBJ1-3
CASSLRAHQPQHF	TGTGCCAGCAGTCTCAGGGCCCATCAGCCCCAGCATTTT	-	-	TRBV27	TRBJ1-5
CASSFDYGYTF	TGCGCCAGCAGCTTCGACTATGGCTACACCTTC	-	-	TRBV5-1	TRBJ1-2
CANHRDRGLGEQYF	TGTGCCAACCACCGGGACAGGGGGCTCGGCGAGCAGTACTTC	-	TRBD1	TRBV2	TRBJ2-7
CASSGRGFEKLFF	TGTGCCAGTAGTGGCAGGGGATTTGAAAAACTGTTTTTT	-	-	TRBV19	TRBJ1-4
CASSGVGASYTEAFF	TGTGCCAGCAGCGGGGTTGGGGCCTCATACACTGAAGCTTTCTTT	-	-	TRBV5-4	TRBJ1-1
CANRRDRVFHGYTF	TGTGCCAACCGCCGGGACAGGGTATTCCATGGCTACACCTTC	-	TRBD1	TRBV2	TRBJ1-2
CAIRDSSNEQFF	TGTGCCATCAGGGACTCAAGCAATGAGCAGTTCTTC	-	-	TRBV10-3	TRBJ2-1
CSVERGVRVNTEAFF	TGCAGCGTTGAAAGGGGTGTCAGGGTAAACACTGAAGCTTTCTTT	-	-	TRBV29-1	TRBJ1-1
CATSRDKRLAASTDTQYF	TGTGCCACCAGCAGAGATAAGAGACTAGCGGCGAGCACAGATACGCAGTATTTT	-	TRBD2	TRBV15	TRBJ2-3
CAWGRGGARSGANVLTF	TGTGCCTGGGGCCGGGGTGGCGCTAGGTCTGGGGCCAACGTCCTGACTTTC	-	-	TRBV30	TRBJ2-6
CASSVDITGELFF	TGTGCCAGCAGCGTAGATATCACCGGGGAGCTGTTTTTT	-	-	TRBV9	TRBJ2-2
CASSRQGSNTEAFF	TGTGCCAGCAGCAGACAGGGGTCGAACACTGAAGCTTTCTTT	-	TRBD1	TRBV11-2	TRBJ1-1
CASTRGLQGVYGYTF	TGTGCCAGCACTAGGGGCCTCCAGGGGGTCTATGGCTACACCTTC	-	TRBD1	TRBV6-5	TRBJ1-2
CSGVPGQASAYEKQFF	TGCAGCGGAGTTCCGGGACAGGCCTCCGCTTACGAAAAGCAGTTCTTC	-	TRBD1	TRBV29-1	TRBJ2-1
CASSPLLAGSTDTQYF	TGTGCCAGTAGCCCACTCCTAGCGGGGAGCACAGATACGCAGTATTTT	-	TRBD2	TRBV19	TRBJ2-3
CASSSNRETQYF	TGTGCCAGCAGCTCCAACAGGGAGACCCAGTACTTC	-	-	TRBV7-2	TRBJ2-5
CASSQDNSVRYGYTF	TGTGCCAGCAGCCAAGACAATTCGGTGCGGTATGGCTACACCTTC	-	-	TRBV14	TRBJ1-2
CASSLGGTDSGNTIYF	TGTGCCAGCAGTTTAGGTGGGACAGACTCTGGAAACACCATATATTTT	-	TRBD1	TRBV6-5	TRBJ1-3
CASSLQGERNTEAFF	TGTGCCAGCAGCTTACAGGGGGAACGGAACACTGAAGCTTTCTTT	-	TRBD1	TRBV7-3	TRBJ1-1
CASSELGQGQIPLHF	TGTGCCAGCAGTGAACTGGGACAGGGGCAGATACCCCTCCACTTT	once	TRBD1	TRBV2	TRBJ1-6
CASSYSIRGNPEAFF	TGTGCCAGCAGTTACTCGATACGGGGAAACCCTGAAGCTTTCTTT	-	-	TRBV6-6	TRBJ1-1
CASTLGTGTGYTF	TGTGCCAGCACTCTTGGGACAGGGACCGGCTACACCTTC	-	TRBD1	TRBV12-3/TRBV12-4	TRBJ1-2
CASSDPSYRGNQPQHF	TGTGCCAGCAGTGACCCATCCTACAGGGGCAATCAGCCCCAGCATTTT	-	-	TRBV6-1	TRBJ1-5
CATSRDPRRGLLHTIYF	TGTGCCACCAGCAGAGATCCAAGGAGGGGGCTTTTACACACCATATATTTT	-	TRBD1	TRBV15	TRBJ1-3
CASSGPVSQPQHF	TGTGCCAGTAGTGGGCCAGTCAGTCAGCCCCAGCATTTT	-	-	TRBV19	TRBJ1-5
CASGLVLGQIDYEQYF	TGTGCTAGTGGTTTGGTACTAGGCCAGATAGACTACGAGCAGTACTTC	-	-	TRBV12-5	TRBJ2-7
CASSGPGTGREKLFF	TGTGCCAGCAGCGGACCCGGGACAGGGAGAGAAAAACTGTTTTTT	once	TRBD1	TRBV11-2	TRBJ1-4
CRVGGGGGLNEQFF	TGCCGCGTTGGCGGGGGCGGGGGGCTCAATGAGCAGTTCTTC	-	TRBD2	TRBV29-1	TRBJ2-1
CASSLKTLVSYNEQFF	TGTGCCAGCAGCTTAAAGACACTAGTCTCCTACAATGAGCAGTTCTTC	-	-	TRBV7-6	TRBJ2-1
CASSSGGRGHTNTEAFF	TGTGCCAGCAGTTCAGGTGGCAGGGGGCATACGAACACTGAAGCTTTCTTT	-	TRBD1	TRBV27	TRBJ1-1
CATSDFIEQGEAGELFF	TGTGCCACCAGTGATTTTATCGAACAGGGGGAGGCCGGGGAGCTGTTTTTT	-	TRBD1	TRBV24-1	TRBJ2-2
CASSSPVRGAEAFF	TGTGCCAGCAGCTCACCAGTCAGGGGCGCTGAAGCTTTCTTT	-	-	TRBV11-2	TRBJ1-1
CASSFRGSGANVLTF	TGTGCCAGCAGCTTCAGGGGTTCTGGGGCCAACGTCCTGACTTTC	-	-	TRBV7-2	TRBJ2-6
CASSLLPRDTQFF	TGTGCCAGCAGCTTACTCCCCAGGGACACGCAGTTCTTC	once	-	TRBV7-9	TRBJ2-1
CASTMSSYNSPLHF	TGTGCCAGCACCATGAGCTCCTATAATTCACCCCTCCACTTT	few	-	TRBV27	TRBJ1-6
CSVRWGQGEKLFF	TGCAGCGTTCGCTGGGGGCAAGGGGAAAAACTGTTTTTT	-	-	TRBV29-1	TRBJ1-4
CASKGQGDSPLHF	TGTGCCAGCAAGGGACAGGGAGATTCACCCCTCCACTTT	-	TRBD1	TRBV2	TRBJ1-6
CASSSLGATGGNTIYF	TGTGCCAGCAGCTCTCTAGGGGCGACAGGTGGAAACACCATATATTTT	-	-	TRBV7-9	TRBJ1-3
CASSAGSNQPQHF	TGCGCCAGCAGTGCAGGGAGCAATCAGCCCCAGCATTTT	-	-	TRBV10-2	TRBJ1-5
CASSLVGLAGGHGGHEQFF	TGTGCCAGCAGCTTGGTGGGACTAGCGGGGGGCCACGGGGGTCATGAGCAGTTCTTC	-	TRBD2	TRBV5-6	TRBJ2-1
CASAGYDEKLFF	TGTGCCAGCGCAGGGTATGATGAAAAACTGTTTTTT	-	-	TRBV2	TRBJ1-4
CASSGTRTGGAFF	TGTGCCAGCAGCGGGACAAGGACAGGAGGGGCTTTCTTT	-	TRBD1	TRBV9	TRBJ1-1
CASSHDSGGAIGNEQFF	TGTGCCAGCAGCCATGATAGCGGGGGGGCCATTGGCAATGAGCAGTTCTTC	-	TRBD2	TRBV4-2	TRBJ2-1
CASSLGGTGVQPQHF	TGTGCCAGCAGCTTAGGGGGGACAGGGGTCCAGCCCCAGCATTTT	-	TRBD1	TRBV7-2	TRBJ1-5
CASSLAATEYEQYF	TGTGCCAGCAGCTTAGCTGCTACCGAATACGAGCAGTACTTC	few	-	TRBV11-2	TRBJ2-7
CASSYQGLNTEAFF	TGTGCCAGCAGTTACCAGGGGTTGAACACTGAAGCTTTCTTT	-	-	TRBV6-5	TRBJ1-1
CASSREGSGIQPQHF	TGCGCCAGCAGCCGAGAAGGTTCAGGGATTCAGCCCCAGCATTTT	-	-	TRBV4-1	TRBJ1-5
CASSLIPGGAVDGYTF	TGTGCCAGCAGCTTAATCCCGGGAGGGGCCGTGGATGGCTACACCTTC	-	-	TRBV7-3	TRBJ1-2
CASRSQGSYEQYF	TGTGCCAGCAGATCTCAGGGAAGCTACGAGCAGTACTTC	-	-	TRBV7-9	TRBJ2-7
CASSLAGEINEKLFF	TGTGCCAGCAGCTTGGCAGGGGAGATTAATGAAAAACTGTTTTTT	-	-	TRBV5-4	TRBJ1-4
CASSLGGGDYGYTF	TGTGCCAGCAGCTTGGGGGGAGGGGACTATGGCTACACCTTC	-	-	TRBV5-4	TRBJ1-2
CASFGLSGQPQHF	TGTGCCAGCTTCGGACTATCAGGTCAGCCCCAGCATTTT	-	-	TRBV6-5	TRBJ1-5
CAFVSNYGYTF	TGTGCCTTCGTCTCGAACTATGGCTACACCTTC	-	-	TRBV30	TRBJ1-2
CAWSVGLAGSGGANVLTF	TGTGCCTGGAGTGTAGGACTAGCGGGGTCCGGGGGGGCCAACGTCCTGACTTTC	-	TRBD2	TRBV30	TRBJ2-6
CASSPPGPGKTGELFF	TGTGCCAGCTCACCACCAGGCCCGGGGAAGACCGGGGAGCTGTTTTTT	-	-	TRBV18	TRBJ2-2
CASSSGQIRQETQYF	TGTGCCAGCAGCTCGGGACAGATAAGACAAGAGACCCAGTACTTC	-	TRBD1	TRBV7-2	TRBJ2-5
CASSRDTRGETQYF	TGCGCCAGCAGTCGAGACACCCGAGGGGAGACCCAGTACTTC	-	-	TRBV5-1	TRBJ2-5